Below, 17 T cell receptor beta chains from the same sample are listed, as sequenced in a study of long-term antiretroviral therapy in people with HIV. The assay, immunoSEQ v3.0, was run at survey level. Data came from immunoSEQ multiplex PCR; TCRdb stores just in-frame clones and leaves some out. The sample consists of 11,000 to 15,000 clones, 88% of them appearing once. The specimen comprised unsorted PBMCs, sampled 6.2 years after starting antiretroviral therapy. The source is a man aged 40-55 years with HIV.

This clone is medium-sized by share. The chain is built from TRBV28 and TRBJ1-2; D is unresolved. The V end was cut by 5 bases, the J end by 8 bases, with 18 bases between. Germline loops: CDR1 MDHEN, CDR2 SYDVKM. The CDR3 has 14 amino acids. DNA of the CDR3: TGTGCCAGCAGTCCAACAACGCCGTTTTACGGCTACACCTTC. Translating gives CASSPTTPFYGYTF.

The rearrangement uses TRBV5-5 and TRBJ2-5; a possible D gene is TRBD1 (6 bases). The germline CDR1 and CDR2 sequences are SGHKS and YYEKEE (reference sequence). This CDR3 is built from 14 residues. The V gene lost 2 bases and the J gene lost 5 bases, with 13 bases spanning the gap. The CDR3 loop reads CASSFQGSRETQYF. CDR3 nucleotide sequence: TGTGCCAGCAGCTTTCAGGGGTCGAGGGAGACCCAGTACTTC.

The genes are TRBV7-2 and TRBJ1-1; D is possibly TRBD1 (5 bases). This CDR3 spans 12 amino acids. V was pared by 3 bases and J by 8 bases, with 10 bases between. Germline lookup yields CDR1 SGHTA and CDR2 FQGNSA. The DNA of the CDR3 is TGTGCCAGCAGCTTCGTGGGGCCGGAAGCTTTCTTT. Its translation is CASSFVGPEAFF.

The gene calls are TRBV9 and TRBJ2-5; D might be TRBD1 or TRBD2, each matching 6 bases. CDR1 and CDR2 from the germline V gene are SGDLS and YYNGEE. V lost 2 bases to trimming and J lost 5 bases, with 19 bases between them. The CDR3 runs to 16 residues. This CDR3 is CASSVEGVTGLETQYF. CDR3 nucleotide sequence: TGTGCCAGCAGCGTGGAGGGTGTTACAGGGTTGGAGACCCAGTACTTC. Complete variable domain (other parts from reference TRBV9 and TRBJ2-5): DSGVTQTPKHLITATGQRVTLRCSPRSGDLSVYWYQQSLDQGLQFLIQYYNGEERAKGNILERFSAQQFPDLHSELNLSSLELGDSALYFCASSVEGVTGLETQYFGPGTRLLVL.

The chain is built from TRBV2 and TRBJ2-2; the D is unclear. The CDR3 consists of 16 residues. V gave up 8 bases and J gave up 5 bases, with 21 bases separating them. Germline values: CDR1 SNHLY, CDR2 FYNNEI. Here the CDR3 reads CASYNQEQRLTGELFF. The CDR3 bases are TGTGCCAGCTACAATCAGGAGCAAAGATTGACCGGGGAGCTGTTTTTT.

The CDR3 is CASSQDNTVRYEQYF. DNA of the CDR3: TGCGCCAGCAGCCAAGACAACACCGTTCGATACGAGCAGTACTTC. This sequence joins TRBV4-3 and TRBJ2-7, with D unclear. Trimming left V 0 bases short and J 4 bases short, with 13 bases between. Germline V gene lookup returns CDR1 LGHNA and CDR2 YSLEER. This CDR3 is 15 amino acids long.

The chain recombines TRBV6-4 with TRBJ2-3; maybe TRBD2 (6 bases). CDR1 and CDR2 from the germline V gene are MRHNA and SNTAGT. This CDR3 has 17 amino acids. V gave up 0 bases and J gave up 1 base, with 14 bases separating them. CDR3 loop: CASSDSGGKARTDTQYF. CDR3 DNA: TGTGCCAGCAGTGACTCGGGGGGAAAGGCTCGCACAGATACGCAGTATTTT.

The chain is built from TRBV4-3 and TRBJ2-7; TRBD1 agrees at 8 bases. Germline V gene sequence: CDR1 LGHNA, CDR2 YSLEER. V lost 0 bases, J lost 0 bases, and 4 bases stayed unmatched. The CDR3 is 16 residues long. Written as DNA, the CDR3 is TGCGCCAGCAGCCAAGACCGGACAGGGAGCTCCTACGAGCAGTACTTC. As protein: CASSQDRTGSSYEQYF.

This clone was seen only a few times. The chain links TRBV5-1 to TRBJ2-3; D call uncertain. This CDR3 region has 15 residues. CDR1 and CDR2 (germline): SGHRS, YFSETQ. Deletions cut 0 bases from V and 0 bases from J, with 8 bases between. The CDR3 nucleotides read TGCGCCAGCAGCTTGGGGGTCTCGAGCACAGATACGCAGTATTTT. Amino acid sequence: CASSLGVSSTDTQYF.

This CDR3 reads CASSFGRAYEQYF. The CDR3 region has the DNA TGTGCCAGCAGTTTCGGCAGAGCCTACGAGCAGTACTTC. The chain combines TRBV27 with TRBJ2-7; unclear D gene. Germline assignment: CDR1 MNHEY and CDR2 SMNVEV (reference sequence). Trimming removed 3 bases from V and 2 bases from J, with 8 bases in between. The CDR3 is 13 residues long.

The gene calls are TRBV11-3 and TRBJ2-3; 13 bases map to TRBD2. CDR1 and CDR2 (germline): SGHNT, YENEEA. The CDR3 has 16 amino acids. The trim removed 5 bases at V and 2 bases at J, leaving 4 bases unmatched. The CDR3 spells CASSHGTSGVTDTQYF. Written as DNA, the CDR3 is TGTGCCAGCAGCCACGGGACTAGCGGGGTCACAGATACGCAGTATTTT.

The chain combines TRBV19 with TRBJ1-4, with TRBD1 as a possible D gene (5 bases). The germline gives CDR1 LNHDA, CDR2 SQIVND (reference sequence). V was cut by 3 bases and J by 3 bases, with 11 bases left in between. There are 15 residues in the CDR3. This chain's CDR3 is CASSIGRVPNEKLFF. The CDR3 DNA follows: TGTGCCAGTAGTATCGGCAGGGTACCTAATGAAAAACTGTTTTTT.

V usage is TRBV7-2 and J usage is TRBJ2-7, with D perhaps TRBD1 (5 bases). The V and J ends lost 6 bases and 0 bases respectively, with 6 bases between them. This CDR3 is built from 12 residues. Per germline, CDR1 SGHTA and CDR2 FQGNSA. This chain's CDR3 is CASRDNSYEQYF. The CDR3 DNA is TGTGCCAGCAGGGACAACTCCTACGAGCAGTACTTC.

This sequence joins TRBV7-9 and TRBJ1-1, with a weak D call TRBD1 (6 bases). CDR3 size: 15 residues. Germline-derived CDR1 and CDR2 are SEHNR and FQNEAQ (reference sequence). Trimming cost V 8 bases and J 5 bases, with 21 bases left between them. In nucleotides, the CDR3 is TGTGCCAGCCAGGCCAGAGGGGGGTTGAGGACTGAAGCTTTCTTT. Translation: CASQARGGLRTEAFF. The full variable domain, with the rest looked up from reference TRBV7-9 and TRBJ1-1, is DTGVSQNPRHKITKRGQNVTFRCDPISEHNRLYWYRQTLGQGPEFLTYFQNEAQLEKSRLLSDRFSAERPKGSFSTLEIQRTEQGDSAMYLCASQARGGLRTEAFFGQGTRLTVV.

This clone was seen once. The genes are TRBV11-2 and TRBJ1-2; D may be TRBD1 (6 bases). This CDR3 contains 14 residues. CDR1 is SGHAT, CDR2 FQNNGV, per germline. The ends were cut back, 1 base at V and 4 bases at J, with 10 bases in the middle. This CDR3 is CASSLATGSYGYTF. CDR3 DNA sequence: TGTGCCAGCAGCTTAGCTACAGGGAGCTATGGCTACACCTTC.

The V and J genes are TRBV15 and TRBJ2-7, with a weak D call TRBD1 (6 bases). CDR3 length equals 16 residues. Germline CDR1 reads LNHNV; CDR2 reads YYDKDF (reference sequence). V was shortened by 1 base and J by 2 bases, with 15 bases between the two germline ends. Written as DNA, the CDR3 is TGTGCCACCAGCAGAGCACAGGGTTTGGGGGCCTACGAGCAGTACTTC. This codes for CATSRAQGLGAYEQYF. Using reference TRBV15 and TRBJ2-7 for the parts outside the CDR3, the full variable domain is DAMVIQNPRYQVTQFGKPVTLSCSQTLNHNVMYWYQQKSSQAPKLLFHYYDKDFNNEADTPDNFQSRRPNTSFCFLDIRSPGLGDTAMYLCATSRAQGLGAYEQYFGPGTRLTVT.

The rearrangement links TRBV19 to TRBJ2-7; D possibly corresponds to TRBD2 (6 bases). The CDR3 has 14 amino acids. The V gene lost 6 bases and the J gene lost 2 bases, with 14 bases spanning the gap. Germline-derived CDR1 and CDR2 are LNHDA and SQIVND (reference sequence). CDR3 sequence: CASSPGTGAYEQYF. CDR3 nucleotide sequence: TGTGCCAGTAGCCCCGGGACTGGAGCCTACGAGCAGTACTTC.